This T cell receptor (beta chain) was identified in a study of T cell clonotyping in hematopoietic cell transplantation. A word on this clone: Its specificity is not known.

This CDR3 is 16 amino acids long. Germline V lookup: CDR1 SGHVS, CDR2 FQNEAQ. With 0 bases removed from V and 9 bases from J, the gap between germline ends came to 15 bases. Regarding the study as a whole: At the given depth, recipient repertoires were over 95% de novo clonotypes. Pathologically expanded recipient clonotypes increased progressively from day 30 to day 180 as diversity fell. Broader posttransplant TCR repertoire diversity was predicted by graft donor and pretransplant recipient Inverse Simpson Index values.

Generated by immunoSEQ multiplex PCR, the TCRdb table keeps only in-frame clones and is missing some. The sample consists of around 2,000 clones, roughly nine tenths of them appearing once. This clonotype originated in a female patient in her 50s who had an allogeneic stem cell transplant from a related donor, so the T cells may come from the graft donor. Some clones in this sample may be carry-over from other donors' samples. The chain recombines TRBV7-8 with TRBJ1-6; a weak D match, TRBD1 (5 bases). This material consisted of peripheral blood mononuclear cells, taken 30 days after allogeneic stem cell transplant. CDR3 nucleotides: TGTGCCAGCAGCTTAGCGGGGACGGGGTCTAGTTCACCCCTCCACTTT. It codes for CASSLAGTGSSSPLHF.